Listed below are T cell receptor beta chains from one sample, sequenced in a study of T cell repertoires in cytomegalovirus infection. TCRdb independently ran MiXCR on the reads; one entry per CDR3 protein. There are hundreds of thousands of distinct CDR3 sequences in the sample; 6% to 8% occur only once, and less than 7.5% lies in the top ten. Sample: PBMCs. The receptors were gathered from a human donor in good health (CMV status not recorded). Some clones in this sample may be carry-over from other donors' samples. CDR3s include the opening cysteine and the closing phenylalanine or tryptophan. A D gene is named only where the DNA matches it firmly. Clone size, where shown, is once, few, many, or a class for clones that have expanded.

cdr3_aa,cdr3_nt,d_call,j_call,clone_size,v_call
CASSLGGLAVPYEQYF,TGTGCCAGCAGCTTGGGGGGACTAGCGGTTCCCTACGAGCAGTACTTC,TRBD2,TRBJ2-7,many,TRBV7-2
CASSHRVNTGELFF,TGTGCCAGCAGCCACAGGGTGAACACCGGGGAGCTGTTTTTT,.,TRBJ2-2,many,TRBV14
CSARPGGYNEQFF,TGCAGTGCTAGACCGGGGGGATACAATGAGCAGTTCTTC,TRBD2,TRBJ2-1,many,TRBV20-1
CASSFREGTGELFF,TGTGCCAGCAGTTTCAGGGAGGGCACCGGGGAGCTGTTTTTT,TRBD2,TRBJ2-2,many,TRBV12-3/TRBV12-4
CSARDGLYGYTF,TGCAGTGCTAGAGATGGGCTCTATGGCTACACCTTC,.,TRBJ1-2,many,TRBV20-1
CASSRTGTAFF,TGTGCCAGTTCTCGGACAGGGACAGCTTTCTTT,TRBD1,TRBJ1-1,many,TRBV19
CASSLRGAYSGNTIYF,TGTGCCAGCAGTCTCAGGGGGGCCTACTCTGGAAACACCATATATTTT,TRBD1,TRBJ1-3,few,TRBV4-2
CASSLGQGMAGELFF,TGTGCCAGCAGCCTCGGACAGGGAATGGCCGGGGAGCTGTTTTTT,TRBD1,TRBJ2-2,many,TRBV7-2
CASSLLGGLDEQYF,TGTGCCAGCAGCTTACTCGGAGGGCTCGACGAGCAGTACTTC,.,TRBJ2-7,many,TRBV7-2
CASSRELLGTDTQYF,TGTGCCAGCAGCCGTGAGCTCCTAGGCACAGATACGCAGTATTTT,.,TRBJ2-3,many,TRBV3-1
CAISEPPGGENTEAFF,TGTGCCATCAGTGAGCCCCCGGGGGGAGAGAACACTGAAGCTTTCTTT,.,TRBJ1-1,few,TRBV10-3
CASSLGTQLTGANVLTF,TGTGCCAGTAGCCTCGGGACCCAACTGACTGGGGCCAACGTCCTGACTTTC,.,TRBJ2-6,many,TRBV19
CASRGQLNQPQHF,TGTGCCAGCCGGGGACAGCTCAATCAGCCCCAGCATTTT,TRBD1,TRBJ1-5,many,TRBV19
CASSLGGGRGQPQHF,TGCGCCAGCAGCTTGGGGGGGGGGCGCGGTCAGCCCCAGCATTTT,.,TRBJ1-5,many,TRBV5-1
CASSQKQWSSSYKEQFF,TGTGCCAGCAGCCAAAAACAGTGGTCGAGCTCCTACAAGGAGCAGTTCTTC,.,TRBJ2-1,many,TRBV14
CSAGGRQDNEQYF,TGCAGCGCCGGAGGTAGGCAGGACAACGAGCAGTACTTC,.,TRBJ2-7,many,TRBV29-1
CASSLGRGGDQPQHF,TGTGCCAGCAGCTTAGGAAGGGGGGGAGATCAGCCCCAGCATTTT,.,TRBJ1-5,many,TRBV7-2
CASSLDRALYNEQFF,TGTGCCAGCAGCTTAGACAGGGCCCTGTACAATGAGCAGTTCTTC,TRBD1,TRBJ2-1,many,TRBV7-3
CASSQDRTRSYEQYF,TGTGCCAGCAGCCAAGATCGAACTAGGTCCTACGAGCAGTACTTC,.,TRBJ2-7,many,TRBV4-2
CASSQGQGVGYTF,TGCGCCAGCAGCCAGGGACAGGGTGTAGGCTACACCTTC,TRBD1,TRBJ1-2,many,TRBV5-1
CASSVAAQVHEQYF,TGTGCCAGCAGCGTAGCTGCCCAGGTCCACGAGCAGTACTTC,.,TRBJ2-7,many,TRBV9
CNSSSPSENTEAFF,TGTAACAGCAGTTCCCCGTCTGAGAACACTGAAGCTTTCTTT,.,TRBJ1-1,.,TRBV6-6
CASSLGARTDTQYF,TGTGCCAGCAGTTTGGGAGCAAGAACAGATACGCAGTATTTT,.,TRBJ2-3,many,TRBV6-2/TRBV6-3
CASSQELGPYGYTF,TGCGCCAGCAGCCAAGAATTGGGACCATATGGCTACACCTTC,.,TRBJ1-2,many,TRBV4-3